The following is a TCR beta chain sequence with its context. It lacks a known antigen. Base qualities were left out, and no much larger clone turns up one base away. Healthy HIV-negative adults with no recently reported acute infections or vaccinations were included as donors. Every donor was a Caucasian adult residing in Nashville, Tennessee, USA. CD4+ T cells were enriched by magnetic negative selection, after which naive cells were positively selected on CD45RA and the negative fraction was taken as the memory subset. Blood was obtained by leukapheresis, after which PBMCs were separated by Ficoll-Histopaque density gradient centrifugation and cryopreserved in liquid nitrogen vapor phase. Analytical flow cytometry was used to check the purity and quantity of each magnetically sorted T cell population. Each sorted fraction had its genomic DNA isolated and then quantified by UV absorbance on a Nanodrop 2000c.

Ends trimmed: V by 11 bases, J by 4 bases; bases unmatched to a gene: 14. The CDR3 covers 15 residues, taking in both the cysteine and the phenylalanine. The DNA shown is the 45-base CDR3, in frame from base 1. The CDR1 and CDR2 encoded by the germline V gene (reference sequence) are SEHNR and FQNEAQ. These data are taken from a study of shared clonotypes between healthy human individuals (dated by TCRdb to between 2020 and 2021). For context, the study as a whole: A couple of women and three men aged 18 to 49 years were included in the cohort. Leukapheresis yielded between about 0.9 and 9 billion PBMCs per donor. The study deeply sequenced blood TCR repertoires of about five healthy adults to estimate repertoire size and the extent of clonotype sharing between individuals. For each donor, CD4 naive and CD4 memory were each run on three plates, CD8 naive on two plates, and CD8 memory on one plate. Libraries were prepared and TCR repertoires were sequenced by different laboratories using diverse techniques, in order to increase sequencing depth and limit assay-specific biases.

Using the deep immunoSEQ assay, TCR CDR3 regions were amplified from genomic DNA by multiplex PCR. Genomic DNA extracted from each cell subset was distributed evenly over all wells of several immunoSEQ 96-well plates, and each plate served as one replicate. For sorted subsets, about 200 ng genomic DNA, equal to approximately 30,000 T cell genomes, was loaded into each replicate PCR. The purified libraries were quantified using a Qubit 3.0 fluorometer, sized with a Bioanalyzer 2100, and then quantified again using the KAPA Library Quantification kit. Every immunoSEQ 96-well plate was sequenced on a dedicated single-read 150-cycle Illumina NextSeq 550 flow cell. The source study handled its data this way. The immunoSEQ output contained only junctional sequences without quality scores, so filtering could not match that applied to full-length reads. Sequences were annotated with PyIR, a Python wrapper for IgBLAST v1.9, and V/J genes and CDR3 were assigned using IMGT germline references. Reads were removed for weak V/J assignments (E-value above 1e-6), missing CDR3, stop codons, out-of-frame junctions, or ambiguous translated residues. V3J clonotypes were defined as sequences sharing the same inferred V gene, J gene, and CDR3 amino acid sequence. To compute the percentage overlap between repertoires, the number of shared unique clonotypes was divided by the size of the smaller repertoire. Repertoire richness was assessed with RTK rarefaction, the Chao1 estimator, and Recon v2.1 estimates of unobserved clonotypes. Generation probabilities for all TCRbeta clonotypes obtained by the gDNA method from four donors were computed using OLGA. The immuneACCESS repertoire file appears here via TCRdb, limited to in-frame rearrangements. These files lack a portion of the clones; in checked studies, under half of the deficit traces to unresolved V genes, and the cause of the others is not known. The D gene and trimming were derived from the DNA, and the V and J assignments and clone size from that table. The sample has about 2.4 million clones on record, 80% to 95% of them singletons. Together, the top ten hold around 0.4% of the sample.

Study-wide findings and limitations: Larger estimated clonotype richness was generally found for naive subsets than for memory subsets. Only blood was sampled, and tissue TCR repertoires likely differ from those in blood. When several donors were compared, the shared fraction of clonotypes was around 5.1% for naive CD4, roughly 3.4% for naive CD8, more than 2% for memory CD4, and roughly 0.4% for memory CD8. Higher generation probabilities were observed for clonotypes shared by all four sorted-subset donors than for non-shared clonotypes. Because the study included a small number of donors, the genetic and exposure-history diversity represented was limited. Even with the large sequencing depth, rarefaction of the sorted-subset datasets indicated that sequencing was incomplete. Pairwise subsampling led to the expectation that sequencing depth would affect the degree of clonotype sharing among donors.

The sequenced sample consisted of naive CD4+ T cells from PBMCs. According to the study, the label for this sample's cell subset or site signals: CD45RA+ positively selected. This TCR was recovered from a young man in good health. Some clones in this sample may be carry-over from other donors' samples. The rearranged chain carries TRBV7-9 and TRBJ1-2; 9 bases in the middle match TRBD1. The DNA sequence is given as TGTGCCTCCTCCACAGGTTGGACAGGGGTCTATGGCTACACCTTC. Its translation is CASSTGWTGVYGYTF.